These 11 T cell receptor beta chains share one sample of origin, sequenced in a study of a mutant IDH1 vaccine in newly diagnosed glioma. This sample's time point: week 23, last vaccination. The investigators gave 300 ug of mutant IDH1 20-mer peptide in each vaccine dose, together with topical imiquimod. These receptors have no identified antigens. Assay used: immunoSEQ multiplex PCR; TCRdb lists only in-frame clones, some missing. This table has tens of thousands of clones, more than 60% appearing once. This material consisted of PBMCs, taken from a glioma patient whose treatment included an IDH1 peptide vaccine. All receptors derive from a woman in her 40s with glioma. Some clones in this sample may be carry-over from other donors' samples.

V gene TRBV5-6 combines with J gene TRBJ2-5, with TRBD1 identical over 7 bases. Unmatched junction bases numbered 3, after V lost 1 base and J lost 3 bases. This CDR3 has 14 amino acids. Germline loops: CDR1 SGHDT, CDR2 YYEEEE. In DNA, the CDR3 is TGTGCCAGCAGCTTGTTAGGGACAGAAGAGACCCAGTACTTC. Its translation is CASSLLGTEETQYF.

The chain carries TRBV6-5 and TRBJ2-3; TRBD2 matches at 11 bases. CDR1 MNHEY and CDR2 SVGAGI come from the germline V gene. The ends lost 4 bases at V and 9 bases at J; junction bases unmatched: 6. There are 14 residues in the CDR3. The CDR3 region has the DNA TGTGCCAGCAGTTCCGCTAGCGGGAGGAGAACGCAGTATTTT. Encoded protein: CASSSASGRRTQYF.

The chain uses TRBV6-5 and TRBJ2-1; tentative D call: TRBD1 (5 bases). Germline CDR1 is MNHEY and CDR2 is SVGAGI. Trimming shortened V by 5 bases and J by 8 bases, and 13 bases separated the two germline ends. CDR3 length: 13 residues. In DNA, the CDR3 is TGTGCCAGCAGTAGACGACAGAATGATGAGCAGTTCTTC. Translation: CASSRRQNDEQFF.

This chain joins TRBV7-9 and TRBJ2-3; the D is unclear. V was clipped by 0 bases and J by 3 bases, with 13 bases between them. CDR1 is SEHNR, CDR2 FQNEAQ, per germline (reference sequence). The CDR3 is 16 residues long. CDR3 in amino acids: CASSLAPKVRTDTQYF. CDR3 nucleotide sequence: TGTGCCAGCAGCTTAGCGCCCAAGGTGCGGACAGATACGCAGTATTTT.

Written as DNA, the CDR3 is TGCGCCAGCAGCTTGGTACAGGGAAGCACCGGGGAGCTGTTTTTT. It specifies CASSLVQGSTGELFF. The chain couples TRBV5-1 to TRBJ2-2; D might be TRBD1 (6 bases). The germline CDR1 and CDR2 sequences are SGHRS and YFSETQ. The CDR3 is made up of 15 amino acids. Trimming pared 0 bases from V and 4 bases from J, leaving 10 bases between.

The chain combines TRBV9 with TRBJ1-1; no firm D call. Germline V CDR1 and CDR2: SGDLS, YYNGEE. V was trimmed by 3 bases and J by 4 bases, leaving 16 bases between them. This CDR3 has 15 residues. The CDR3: CASSGGSGVGTEAFF. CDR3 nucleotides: TGTGCCAGCAGCGGGGGTTCGGGCGTTGGCACTGAAGCTTTCTTT.

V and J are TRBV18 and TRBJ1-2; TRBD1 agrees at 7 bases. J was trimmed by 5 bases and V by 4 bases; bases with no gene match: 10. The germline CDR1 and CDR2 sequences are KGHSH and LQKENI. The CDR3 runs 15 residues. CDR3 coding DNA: TGTGCCAGCTCACTTCGGACAGGAGACCTGTATGGCTACACCTTC. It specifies CASSLRTGDLYGYTF.

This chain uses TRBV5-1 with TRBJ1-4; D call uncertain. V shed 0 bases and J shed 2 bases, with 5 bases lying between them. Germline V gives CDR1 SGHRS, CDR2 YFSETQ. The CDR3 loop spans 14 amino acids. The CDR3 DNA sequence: TGCGCCAGCAGCTTGGAGGTTACTAATGAAAAACTGTTTTTT. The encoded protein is CASSLEVTNEKLFF.

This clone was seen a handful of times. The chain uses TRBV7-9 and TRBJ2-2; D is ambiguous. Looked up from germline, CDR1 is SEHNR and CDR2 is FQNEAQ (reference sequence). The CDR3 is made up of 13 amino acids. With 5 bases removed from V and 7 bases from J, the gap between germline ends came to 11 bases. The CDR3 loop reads CASSVRQGGELFF. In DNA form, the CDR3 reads TGTGCCAGCAGCGTACGCCAAGGCGGGGAGCTGTTTTTT.

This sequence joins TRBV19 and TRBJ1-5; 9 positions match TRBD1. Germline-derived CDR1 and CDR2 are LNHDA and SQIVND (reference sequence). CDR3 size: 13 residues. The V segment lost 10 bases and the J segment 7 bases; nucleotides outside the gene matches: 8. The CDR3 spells CATSTGGGQPQHF. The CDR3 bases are TGTGCCACCTCAACAGGGGGCGGGCAGCCCCAGCATTTT. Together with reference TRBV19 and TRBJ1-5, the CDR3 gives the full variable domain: DGGITQSPKYLFRKEGQNVTLSCEQNLNHDAMYWYRQDPGQGLRLIYYSQIVNDFQKGDIAEGYSVSREKKESFPLTVTSAQKNPTAFYLCATSTGGGQPQHFGDGTRLSIL.

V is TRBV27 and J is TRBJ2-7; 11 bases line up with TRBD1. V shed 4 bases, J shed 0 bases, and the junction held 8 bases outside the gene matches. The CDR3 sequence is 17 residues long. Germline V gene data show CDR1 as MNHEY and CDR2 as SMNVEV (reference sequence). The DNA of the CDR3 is TGTGCCAGCAGTTCGATCCCGGGACAGGGGGGCTCCTACGAGCAGTACTTC. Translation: CASSSIPGQGGSYEQYF.